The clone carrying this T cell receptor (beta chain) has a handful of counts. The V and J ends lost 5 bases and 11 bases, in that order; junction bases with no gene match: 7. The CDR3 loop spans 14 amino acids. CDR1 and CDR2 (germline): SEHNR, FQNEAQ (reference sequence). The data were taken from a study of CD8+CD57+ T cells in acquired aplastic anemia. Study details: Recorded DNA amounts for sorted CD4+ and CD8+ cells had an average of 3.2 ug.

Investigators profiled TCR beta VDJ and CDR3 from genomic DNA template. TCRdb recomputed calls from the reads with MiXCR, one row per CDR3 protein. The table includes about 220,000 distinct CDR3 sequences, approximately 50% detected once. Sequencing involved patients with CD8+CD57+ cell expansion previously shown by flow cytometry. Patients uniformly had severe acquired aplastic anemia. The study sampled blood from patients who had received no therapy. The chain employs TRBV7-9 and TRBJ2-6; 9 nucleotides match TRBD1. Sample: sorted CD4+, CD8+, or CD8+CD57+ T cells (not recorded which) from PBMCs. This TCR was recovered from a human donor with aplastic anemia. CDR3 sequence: CASSPGQGAYVLTF. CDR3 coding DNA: TGTGCCAGCAGCCCGGGACAGGGTGCCTACGTCCTGACTTTC.